The next 16 T cell receptor beta chains were all read from a single sample in a study of beta chain features in type 1 diabetes. The study's findings and limits: Shorter TCRB CDR3s, moderately but significantly so, were found in Type 1 diabetes patients in all four CD4+ subsets.

Their antigens are not known. The isolated RNA, all of it, was reverse transcribed, so expressed TCRB transcripts were what got sequenced. The table came from immunoSEQ multiplex PCR; TCRdb's copy has only in-frame clones and leaves some out. The repertoire has under 250,000 clones, 14% of them found once; the top ten carry roughly 0.02%. The specimen sequenced was naive CD4+ T cells from blood. The source of these receptors is a man younger than 45 with type 1 diabetes.

This rearrangement joins TRBV9 to TRBJ1-4; D is uncertain. V lost 4 bases to trimming and J lost 0 bases, with 7 bases between them. The CDR3 contains 14 residues. The V gene's germline CDR1 is SGDLS and CDR2 YYNGEE. CDR3 loop: CASSRTATNEKLFF. The CDR3 region has the DNA TGTGCCAGCAGCCGTACTGCAACTAATGAAAAACTGTTTTTT.

The chain carries TRBV28 and TRBJ1-5, with D possibly being TRBD1 (6 bases). The CDR3 extends over 13 amino acids. Trimming left V 6 bases short and J 5 bases short, with 11 bases between. From germline, CDR1 is MDHEN and CDR2 SYDVKM. The CDR3 here is CASRTGGYQPQHF. CDR3 coding DNA: TGTGCCAGCAGGACAGGAGGCTATCAGCCCCAGCATTTT.

This clone was detected a few times. The chain is built from TRBV11-2 and TRBJ1-3; perhaps TRBD1 as D (5 bases). The CDR3 is 12 residues long. V lost 3 bases, J lost 9 bases, and 9 bases lay in between. The germline V gene has CDR1 SGHAT and CDR2 FQNNGV. The CDR3: CASSFRGGTIYF. For the CDR3, the DNA is TGTGCCAGCAGCTTCCGGGGGGGCACCATATATTTT.

This clone was detected only a few times. Written as DNA, the CDR3 is TGTGCCAGCAGTTCCCCCTCTGGGCAGAGTTCACCCCTCCACTTT. This codes for CASSSPSGQSSPLHF. The rearrangement joins TRBV28 to TRBJ1-6; D ambiguous. Trimming pared 4 bases from V and 9 bases from J, leaving 16 bases between. The CDR3 extends over 15 amino acids. Germline CDR1 reads MDHEN; CDR2 reads SYDVKM. The entire variable domain, with the rest obtained from reference TRBV28 and TRBJ1-6, is as follows: DVKVTQSSRYLVKRTGEKVFLECVQDMDHENMFWYRQDPGLGLRLIYFSYDVKMKEKGDIPEGYSVSREKKERFSLILESASTNQTSMYLCASSSPSGQSSPLHFGNGTRLTVT.

This chain links TRBV2 with TRBJ1-6; TRBD1 matches at 8 bases. V shed 6 bases and J 10 bases; nucleotides not matched to a gene: 8. The V gene's germline CDR1 is SNHLY and CDR2 FYNNEI. The CDR3 runs 14 residues. CDR3: CASSLDRGDSPLHF. As DNA, the CDR3 is TGTGCCAGCAGCCTTGACAGGGGAGACTCACCCCTCCACTTT.

This clone was found a few times. The V call is TRBV27, the J call TRBJ2-3, with D perhaps TRBD2 (7 bases). The CDR3 sequence is 16 residues long. Trimming took 6 bases from V and 5 from J, leaving 21 bases between them. Germline values: CDR1 MNHEY, CDR2 SMNVEV (reference sequence). CDR3 region: CASSLLVGGAKDTQYF. CDR3 nucleotides: TGTGCCAGCAGCTTACTAGTAGGGGGGGCGAAAGATACGCAGTATTTT.

Only a few counts were recorded for this clone. The chain joins TRBV7-9 to TRBJ2-7; 8 nucleotides align to TRBD1. CDR1 and CDR2 from the germline V gene are SEHNR and FQNEAQ (reference sequence). The CDR3 runs 15 residues. Trimming cost V 6 bases and J 5 bases; bases outside gene matches: 12. CDR3 sequence (DNA): TGTGCCAGCAGTTCCAACTCGGACAGGGCAGACGAGCAGTACTTC. This encodes CASSSNSDRADEQYF.

This clone was picked up a small number of times. J is TRBJ2-7 and V is TRBV19; D remains ambiguous. The CDR3 runs 13 residues. Germline CDR1 reads LNHDA; CDR2 reads SQIVND (reference sequence). V dropped 5 bases and J dropped 0 bases, with 8 bases sitting between them. The CDR3 reads CASSRGNSYEQYF. CDR3 nucleotide sequence: TGTGCCAGTAGTCGAGGAAACTCCTACGAGCAGTACTTC.

This clone was seen a few times. The CDR3 nucleotides read TGTGCCAGCAGTTACTCCCGCGGCTACAACTACGAGCAGTACTTC. This gives the protein CASSYSRGYNYEQYF. This chain uses TRBV6-5 with TRBJ2-7; D unresolved. In germline, CDR1 is MNHEY, CDR2 SVGAGI. The CDR3 sequence is 15 residues long. Trimming took 0 bases from V and 3 from J, leaving 12 bases between them.

The J gene is TRBJ2-4, the V gene TRBV5-1; D perhaps matches TRBD2 (6 bases). This CDR3 has 15 amino acids. V was pared by 0 bases and J by 7 bases, with 14 bases between. Germline V gene data show CDR1 as SGHRS and CDR2 as YFSETQ. Here the CDR3 reads CASSLGGVLPNIQYF. DNA for the CDR3: TGCGCCAGCAGCTTGGGGGGGGTACTTCCTAACATTCAGTACTTC.

This clone was detected only a few times. This chain joins TRBV11-2 and TRBJ2-7, with 8 bases fitting TRBD2. The CDR3 has 14 amino acids. Trimming at V came to 3 bases and at J to 2 bases, leaving 3 bases not matched to a gene. Germline V gene lookup returns CDR1 SGHAT and CDR2 FQNNGV. CDR3 residues: CASSFSGAAYEQYF. CDR3 in DNA: TGTGCCAGCAGCTTTAGCGGGGCAGCCTACGAGCAGTACTTC.

The chain couples TRBV7-2 to TRBJ2-1; 7 bases match TRBD2. The CDR3 consists of 17 residues. The V gene's germline CDR1 is SGHTA and CDR2 FQGNSA. J lost 2 bases, V lost 6 bases, and 13 bases had no gene match. The CDR3 coding sequence is TGTGCCAGCAGGTCCCGACGGGGCGGGAGCCCCTACAATGAGCAGTTCTTC. It encodes CASRSRRGGSPYNEQFF.

The chain couples TRBV18 to TRBJ2-7; D possibly corresponds to TRBD2 (5 bases). Looked up from germline, CDR1 is KGHSH and CDR2 is LQKENI. CDR3 length: 13 residues. Trimming took 4 bases from V and 1 from J, leaving 8 bases between them. The CDR3 loop reads CASSQRVSYEQYF. CDR3 bases: TGTGCCAGCTCACAGAGGGTGTCCTACGAGCAGTACTTC.

The rearrangement uses TRBV25-1 and TRBJ2-5; D uncertain. Germline V CDR1 and CDR2: MGHDK, SYGVNS. V gave up 4 bases and J gave up 8 bases, with 8 bases separating them. This CDR3 comprises 11 residues. The CDR3 region is CASSGLRTQYF. For the CDR3, the DNA is TGTGCCAGCAGTGGCCTAAGAACCCAGTACTTC.

This clone was seen more than once but under ten times. This chain uses TRBV2 with TRBJ2-3; D is unclear. The CDR3 totals 14 residues. The germline V and J ends were trimmed by 7 bases and 3 bases, with 14 bases remaining between them. Germline values: CDR1 SNHLY, CDR2 FYNNEI. The CDR3: CASTYPRATDTQYF. CDR3 DNA: TGTGCCAGCACCTACCCTCGAGCGACAGATACGCAGTATTTT.

Regarding this clone: The sample carries other DNA sequences with the same CDR3. The rearrangement links TRBV5-4 to TRBJ2-5; TRBD1 aligns across 9 bases. The trim removed 3 bases at V and 5 bases at J, leaving 5 bases unmatched. Germline-derived CDR1 and CDR2 are SGHNT and YYREEE (reference sequence). The CDR3 is 14 residues long. The CDR3 DNA is TGTGCCAGCAGCTCACAGGGGGCACGGGAGACCCAGTACTTC. It codes for CASSSQGARETQYF. The complete variable domain, with remaining parts taken from reference TRBV5-4 and TRBJ2-5, reads ETGVTQSPTHLIKTRGQQVTLRCSSQSGHNTVSWYQQALGQGPQFIFQYYREEENGRGNFPPRFSGLQFPNYSSELNVNALELDDSALYLCASSSQGARETQYFGPGTRLLVL.